The entry that follows covers one TCR beta chain sequence. This entry comes from a study of blood T cell repertoires in COVID-19. Study-level background: Some COVID-19 samples were acute and others convalescent; all came from the United States, Italy and Spain.

Germline values: CDR1 SGHRS, CDR2 YFSETQ. The CDR3 is 16 residues long. The V and J ends lost 4 bases and 4 bases, in that order; junction bases with no gene match: 13. Using immunoSEQ multiplex PCR, the repertoire was profiled, and TCRdb retains in-frame clones only, with some absent. Of about 240,000 clones listed, 75% to 90% were seen once; the top ten hold approximately 13%. The chain uses TRBV5-1 and TRBJ2-7, with TRBD1 matching 8 bases. Sequencing was done on a sample of peripheral blood. The TCR comes from a woman aged 60-70 years with active or convalescent COVID-19. CDR3 sequence reads: CASSVSTTGVGYEQYF. For the CDR3, the DNA is TGCGCCAGCAGCGTATCGACGACAGGGGTGGGGTACGAGCAGTACTTC.